This TCR beta chain is from a study of blood T cell repertoires in COVID-19. For the study at large: There were acute and convalescent COVID-19 samples, and they came from the United States, Italy and Spain. Sources were T cells, B-cell-depleted T cells, or PBMCs; the material itself was cDNA or gDNA.

Enrolled during active infection, Seattle patients were then followed longitudinally. Germline CDR1 reads MNHEY; CDR2 reads SVGAGI. CDR3 size: 15 residues. Trimming cost V 6 bases and J 8 bases; bases outside gene matches: 13. Authors' processing steps: Estimated nucleated cell counts came from reference gene primer amplification. The protocol was immunoSEQ multiplex PCR, while the TCRdb copy is restricted to in-frame clones and leaves out a portion. V, J and clone size were drawn from that table, and D and trimming were deduced from the DNA. In the table there are about 170,000 clones, over 80% of which are singletons.

Sequenced: peripheral blood. This chain uses TRBV6-5 with TRBJ1-2; 9 bases agree with TRBD1. The clonotype was recovered from an elderly woman with COVID-19, enrolled during active disease. The chain's CDR3 is CASSPQGARLLGYTF. CDR3 in DNA: TGTGCCAGCAGCCCACAGGGGGCCCGACTCCTAGGCTACACCTTC.